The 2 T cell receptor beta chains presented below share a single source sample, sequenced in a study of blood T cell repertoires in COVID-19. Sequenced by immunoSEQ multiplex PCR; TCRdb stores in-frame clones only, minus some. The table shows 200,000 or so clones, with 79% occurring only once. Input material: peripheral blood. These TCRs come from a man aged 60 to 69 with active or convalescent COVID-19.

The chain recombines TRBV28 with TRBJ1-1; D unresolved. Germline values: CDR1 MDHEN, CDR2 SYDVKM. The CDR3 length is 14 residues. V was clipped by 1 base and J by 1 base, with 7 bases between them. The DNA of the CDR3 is TGTGCCAGCAGTTTATCACAGCAGAACACTGAAGCTTTCTTT. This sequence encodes CASSLSQQNTEAFF.

The CDR3 sequence is CASSRSGRGYEQYF. As DNA, the CDR3 is TGTGCCAGCAGCAGAAGCGGGCGGGGGTACGAGCAGTACTTC. This sequence joins TRBV6-2 or TRBV6-3 and TRBJ2-7, with TRBD2 matching over 7 bases. This CDR3 has 14 amino acids. J lost 4 bases, V lost 6 bases, and 9 bases had no gene match. Germline CDR1 and CDR2: MNHEY and SVGEGT.